This is a list of T cell receptor beta chains from one sample in a study of T cell responses to AZD1222 COVID-19 vaccine. The protocol was immunoSEQ multiplex PCR, while the TCRdb copy is restricted to in-frame clones and leaves out a portion. The sample yields approximately 140,000 clones, 80% to 95% seen once. The specimen was peripheral blood, collected 28 days after the second AZD1222 dose. The receptors come from an adult who received the AZD1222 COVID-19 vaccine. Each CDR3 is given with its conserved first and last residue.

v_gene: TRBV9
j_gene: TRBJ2-1
CDR3aa: CASSGEGDEQFF

v_gene: TRBV28
j_gene: TRBJ1-2
CDR3aa: CASSFRGQEKSGYTF

v_gene: TRBV25-1
j_gene: TRBJ1-1
CDR3aa: CASSEGRWNTEAFF

v_gene: TRBV14
j_gene: TRBJ2-1
CDR3aa: CASSRPTRGDWGEQFF

v_gene: TRBV10-3
j_gene: TRBJ1-3
CDR3aa: CAISESGSTIYF

v_gene: TRBV28
j_gene: TRBJ2-2
CDR3aa: CASSPTLLAANTGELFF

v_gene: TRBV11-3
j_gene: TRBJ2-3
CDR3aa: CASSLDPRGRDTQYF

v_gene: TRBV19
j_gene: TRBJ1-5
CDR3aa: CASSRDNQPQHF

v_gene: TRBV10-3
j_gene: TRBJ2-7
CDR3aa: CAISGDRGYEQYF

v_gene: TRBV7-2
j_gene: TRBJ1-2
CDR3aa: CASSLADRRYGYTF

v_gene: TRBV2
j_gene: TRBJ2-3
CDR3aa: CASTPGQGRTDTQYF

v_gene: TRBV28
j_gene: TRBJ2-1
CDR3aa: CASSSLPGLAGGSYNEQFF

v_gene: TRBV28
j_gene: TRBJ2-3
CDR3aa: CASRTSGRARTDTQYF

v_gene: TRBV10-3
j_gene: TRBJ2-2
CDR3aa: CAITSGRDTGELFF

v_gene: TRBV30
j_gene: TRBJ2-2
CDR3aa: CAWTGGQGGELFF

v_gene: TRBV12-3/TRBV12-4
j_gene: TRBJ2-7
CDR3aa: CASSFGNYEQYF

v_gene: TRBV27
j_gene: TRBJ2-7
CDR3aa: CASSFDRGLAYEQYF

v_gene: TRBV5-6
j_gene: TRBJ1-3
CDR3aa: CASSSTGNTGNTIYF

v_gene: TRBV19
j_gene: TRBJ2-3
CDR3aa: CASSGTLEDTQYF

v_gene: TRBV19
j_gene: TRBJ2-7
CDR3aa: CASSIGTDYEQYF

v_gene: TRBV12-3/TRBV12-4
j_gene: TRBJ1-1
CDR3aa: CASSTTGGTEAFF

v_gene: TRBV11-3
j_gene: TRBJ2-7
CDR3aa: CASSELGAYEQYF

v_gene: TRBV3-1/TRBV3-2
j_gene: TRBJ1-1
CDR3aa: CASSLLQGTEAFF

v_gene: TRBV10-3
j_gene: TRBJ2-7
CDR3aa: CAIRGDSSYEQYF

v_gene: TRBV28
j_gene: TRBJ1-4
CDR3aa: CASSSGPLKEKLFF

v_gene: TRBV27
j_gene: TRBJ1-5
CDR3aa: CASSPSGTGTLYSNQPQHF

v_gene: TRBV7-9
j_gene: TRBJ2-7
CDR3aa: CASSQETWRYEQYF

v_gene: TRBV5-1
j_gene: TRBJ2-5
CDR3aa: CASSLGGGQETQYF

v_gene: TRBV19
j_gene: TRBJ2-3
CDR3aa: CASSIGGLGDTQYF

v_gene: TRBV5-8
j_gene: TRBJ1-3
CDR3aa: CASSLTGSGNTIYF

v_gene: TRBV5-1
j_gene: TRBJ2-7
CDR3aa: CASRGTGGSDEQYF

v_gene: TRBV5-1
j_gene: TRBJ2-1
CDR3aa: CASTREGNEQFF

v_gene: TRBV24-1
j_gene: TRBJ1-2
CDR3aa: CATSDVTHGYTF

v_gene: TRBV18
j_gene: TRBJ1-6
CDR3aa: CASSLGSYNSPLHF

v_gene: TRBV3-1/TRBV3-2
j_gene: TRBJ2-2
CDR3aa: CASSQLPGTGATGELFF

v_gene: TRBV9
j_gene: TRBJ1-1
CDR3aa: CASSFSGMNTEAFF

v_gene: TRBV3-1/TRBV3-2
j_gene: TRBJ2-2
CDR3aa: CASSPTASGLTGELFF

v_gene: TRBV29-1
j_gene: TRBJ2-1
CDR3aa: CSGGTSGSAKQFF

v_gene: TRBV3-1/TRBV3-2
j_gene: TRBJ1-3
CDR3aa: CASSQRADGNTIYF

v_gene: TRBV7-8
j_gene: TRBJ1-2
CDR3aa: CASSSGRGYTF

v_gene: TRBV28
j_gene: TRBJ1-4
CDR3aa: CASSLSGSLNEKLFF

v_gene: TRBV5-1
j_gene: TRBJ1-1
CDR3aa: CASSLGVGRVTEAFF

v_gene: TRBV19
j_gene: TRBJ1-5
CDR3aa: CASSIVAVPSNQPQHF

v_gene: TRBV19
j_gene: TRBJ2-1
CDR3aa: CASTRDRALGEQFF